This T cell receptor beta chain was identified during a study of CD8 T cells in ankylosing spondylitis. Study findings and constraints: Previously reported in reactive arthritis synovial fluid and blood were some of the motif variants.

Trimming left V 3 bases short and J 6 bases short, with 14 bases between. Germline values: CDR1 DFQATT, CDR2 SNEGSKA (reference sequence). The CDR3 has 14 amino acids. Regarding this clonotype: Its antigen remains unidentified.

Making the TCR beta libraries involved quantitative 5'-RACE with molecular barcodes. From the 5' RACE reads, TCRdb called clonotypes with MiXCR, one entry per CDR3 protein. The data contain around 250,000 distinct CDR3 sequences, 30% to 35% of them seen just once; the ten biggest clones take up about 4.2%. Sequenced: blood, either unsorted or a sorted T cell fraction (not recorded which). This TCR came from a male donor with ankylosing spondylitis or in good health (not recorded which). The chain joins TRBV20-1 to TRBJ1-4; D might be TRBD1 (5 bases). CDR3 in amino acids: CSARVVGEDEKLFF. DNA of the CDR3: TGCAGTGCTAGGGTCGTGGGGGAGGATGAAAAACTGTTTTTT.